These T cell receptor beta chains were read from a single sample in a study of T cells in localized non-small cell lung cancer. Sequencing used immunoSEQ multiplex PCR; TCRdb keeps in-frame clones, though not all of them. Counted here are about 62,000 clones, roughly 76% occurring once; the ten biggest clones make up just over 4.5%. This sample comprised PBMCs, obtained before any cancer treatment. Source of these receptors: a man aged 40-75 years with stage II lung adenocarcinoma. Each CDR3 is given with its conserved first and last residue. The order of the fields is V gene, D gene, CDR3 length, J gene, clone size, CDR3 DNA, CDR3 protein. The D gene is left open where the match is weak. Size values are once, few and many counts, or a class for expanded clones, and some rows have none.

TRBV5-1	-	14	TRBJ2-7	-	TGCGCCAGCAGCTTGCAACAGGGAGTCTACGAGCAGTACTTC	CASSLQQGVYEQYF
TRBV27	-	16	TRBJ2-7	-	TGTGCCAGCAGTTTGGATTACACAGGGACCTCCTACGAGCAGTACTTC	CASSLDYTGTSYEQYF
TRBV7-9	-	16	TRBJ2-3	-	TGTGCCAGCAGCTTAGGGCGCGGGCTCAGCACAGATACGCAGTATTTT	CASSLGRGLSTDTQYF
TRBV6-1	TRBD2	17	TRBJ2-3	-	TGTGCCAGCAGTGAAGCGGGACTAGCGGAAGTCACAGATACGCAGTATTTT	CASSEAGLAEVTDTQYF
TRBV6-5	-	13	TRBJ1-2	-	TGTGCCAGCAGAAAACAGGGTTTGGATGGCTACACCTTC	CASRKQGLDGYTF
TRBV5-6	TRBD1	15	TRBJ1-1	-	TGTGCCAGCAGCTTGGCCAGGGGGCTTCACACTGAAGCTTTCTTT	CASSLARGLHTEAFF
TRBV7-6	TRBD2	16	TRBJ2-3	-	TGTGCCAGCAGCCCGATGGGACTAGCGGGAGCAGATACGCAGTATTTT	CASSPMGLAGADTQYF
TRBV29-1	TRBD1	12	TRBJ2-5	-	TGCAGCGTTCGGGACAGGGAGGAGACCCAGTACTTC	CSVRDREETQYF
TRBV7-2	TRBD1	15	TRBJ1-2	-	TGTGCCAGCAGCTTGCCGGGACAGCGGCTCTATGGCTACACCTTC	CASSLPGQRLYGYTF
TRBV29-1	-	13	TRBJ1-1	-	TGCAGCGCGAATAATGTTGGGAACACTGAAGCTTTCTTT	CSANNVGNTEAFF
TRBV19	-	12	TRBJ2-7	-	TGTGCCAGTAGTATGGGGTCCTACGAGCAGTACTTC	CASSMGSYEQYF
TRBV19	-	13	TRBJ2-4	-	TGTGCCAGTAGGGAGCTAGCCAAAAACATTCAGTACTTC	CASRELAKNIQYF
TRBV7-2	-	13	TRBJ2-4	-	TGTGCCACAACGATAAAGGGCAAAAACATTCAGTACTTC	CATTIKGKNIQYF
TRBV5-6	TRBD2	14	TRBJ2-7	-	TGTGCCAGCAGCTTGGGCCTAGCGGACTACGAGCAGTACTTC	CASSLGLADYEQYF
TRBV19	-	14	TRBJ1-4	-	TGTGCCAGTAGTATACAGGGGTTCGGTGAAAAACTGTTTTTT	CASSIQGFGEKLFF
TRBV7-3	-	13	TRBJ1-1	-	TGTGCCAGCAGCTCCCACGGGAACACTGAAGCTTTCTTT	CASSSHGNTEAFF
TRBV28	TRBD1	15	TRBJ1-6	-	TGTGCCAGCAGCTCCCCCTGGACAGGCAATTCACCCCTCCACTTT	CASSSPWTGNSPLHF
TRBV7-3	TRBD2	17	TRBJ2-2	once	TGTGCCAGCAGCCCCACCGGAGGGACTAGCAACACCGGGGAGCTGTTTTTT	CASSPTGGTSNTGELFF
TRBV2	-	14	TRBJ2-7	-	TGTGCCAGCAGCTCCGGAACAACATCCTACGAGCAGTACTTC	CASSSGTTSYEQYF
TRBV7-9	TRBD2	15	TRBJ2-3	-	TGTGCCAGCAGCCCTAGCGGGAGGGCCGGAGATACGCAGTATTTT	CASSPSGRAGDTQYF
TRBV19	-	15	TRBJ2-5	-	TGTGCCAGTACCTTCTCGGGACGCCCGGGGGAGACCCAGTACTTC	CASTFSGRPGETQYF
TRBV2	-	11	TRBJ2-2	-	TGTGCCAGCAGTGATGACGGGGAGCTGTTTTTT	CASSDDGELFF
TRBV15	-	12	TRBJ1-5	-	TGTGCCACCAGCAGAGATCAACAGCCCCAGCATTTT	CATSRDQQPQHF
TRBV9	TRBD1	16	TRBJ1-2	-	TGTGCCAGCAGCGTAAACCCCGGACAGGGTAATTATGGCTACACCTTC	CASSVNPGQGNYGYTF
TRBV27	TRBD1	13	TRBJ1-4	-	TGTGCCAGCACTGGACAGGGTATACAAAAACTGTTTTTT	CASTGQGIQKLFF
TRBV5-4	TRBD2	14	TRBJ2-3	-	TGTGCCAGCATTCGAGATAGCGGGGAAGATACGCAGTATTTT	CASIRDSGEDTQYF
TRBV4-2	-	13	TRBJ1-1	-	TGTGCCAGCAGCCAAGTGATGAACACTGAAGCTTTCTTT	CASSQVMNTEAFF